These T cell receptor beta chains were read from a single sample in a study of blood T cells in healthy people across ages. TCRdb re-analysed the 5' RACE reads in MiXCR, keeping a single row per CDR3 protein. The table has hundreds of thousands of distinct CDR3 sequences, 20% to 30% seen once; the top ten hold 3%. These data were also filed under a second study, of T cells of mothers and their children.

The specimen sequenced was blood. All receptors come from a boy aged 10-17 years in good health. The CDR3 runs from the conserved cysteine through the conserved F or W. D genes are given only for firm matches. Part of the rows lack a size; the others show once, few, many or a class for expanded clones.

CASSYLTSGGNTGELFF	TGTGCCAGCAGTTACTTGACTAGCGGGGGGAACACCGGGGAGCTGTTTTTT	TRBJ2-2	TRBD2	TRBV6-5	few
CAISGTRRATNEKLFF	TGTGCCATCAGTGGGACCCGACGGGCAACTAATGAAAAACTGTTTTTT	TRBJ1-4	NA	TRBV10-3	NA
CASRRAGASVNEQFF	TGTGCCAGCAGGAGAGCGGGGGCGTCGGTCAATGAGCAGTTCTTC	TRBJ2-1	TRBD2	TRBV6-1	NA
CASSGGDLLGYEQFF	TGTGCCAGCAGCGGAGGGGACTTATTGGGCTATGAGCAGTTCTTC	TRBJ2-1	NA	TRBV9	few
CASSHTGEQRTDTQYF	TGTGCCAGCAGCCACACTGGGGAACAACGCACAGATACGCAGTATTTT	TRBJ2-3	NA	TRBV12-3/TRBV12-4	few
CAISEEAAPRRGKLFF	TGTGCCATCAGTGAGGAGGCGGCTCCCCGACGAGGAAAACTGTTTTTT	TRBJ1-4	NA	TRBV10-3	few
CASSPTIRAYEQYF	TGTGCCAGCAGCCCAACCATCAGAGCCTACGAGCAGTACTTC	TRBJ2-7	NA	TRBV9	NA
CASSTRDYEQYF	TGTGCCAGCAGCACCAGGGACTACGAGCAGTACTTC	TRBJ2-7	NA	TRBV7-9	few
CASSSGGPKETQYF	TGTGCCAGCAGTAGCGGGGGCCCAAAAGAGACCCAGTACTTC	TRBJ2-5	TRBD2	TRBV7-2	few
CASDRGEYTEAFF	TGTGCCAGCGATCGGGGGGAGTACACTGAAGCTTTCTTT	TRBJ1-1	NA	TRBV6-2/TRBV6-3	NA
CSASGVRSGANVLTF	TGCAGTGCTTCAGGGGTCCGTAGTGGGGCCAACGTCCTGACTTTC	TRBJ2-6	NA	TRBV20-1	few
CASSTRDRGGYGYTF	TGTGCCAGCAGCACTAGGGACAGGGGGGGCTATGGCTACACCTTC	TRBJ1-2	TRBD1	TRBV12-3/TRBV12-4	NA
CVSSLLTAEDIQYF	TGTGTCAGCAGTTTATTGACGGCTGAAGACATTCAGTACTTC	TRBJ2-4	NA	TRBV28	NA
CASSYTSGGSGNEQFF	TGTGCCAGCAGCTATACTAGCGGGGGCTCCGGGAATGAGCAGTTCTTC	TRBJ2-1	TRBD2	TRBV7-9	few
CASSSLLRGDPSSHNEQFF	TGTGCCAGCAGTTCCCTTCTACGGGGGGACCCAAGCTCCCACAATGAGCAGTTCTTC	TRBJ2-1	TRBD2	TRBV28	NA
CAWSREGFANYGYTF	TGTGCCTGGAGTCGCGAGGGCTTCGCTAACTATGGCTACACCTTC	TRBJ1-2	NA	TRBV30	NA
CASSLAGTGDFTEAFF	TGTGCCAGCAGTCTAGCCGGGACAGGGGATTTCACTGAAGCTTTCTTT	TRBJ1-1	TRBD1	TRBV27	NA
CASRPGTGHTEAFF	TGTGCCAGCAGGCCCGGGACAGGGCACACTGAAGCTTTCTTT	TRBJ1-1	TRBD1	TRBV3-1	NA
CASSQAERATYNEQFF	TGTGCCAGCAGCCAAGCTGAGCGGGCAACCTACAATGAGCAGTTCTTC	TRBJ2-1	NA	TRBV4-2	few
CASRQNAGTGETQYF	TGTGCCAGCAGACAGAACGCAGGGACGGGGGAGACCCAGTACTTC	TRBJ2-5	NA	TRBV7-2	many
CASSSGTLGNIQYF	TGTGCCAGCAGCTCAGGGACATTGGGGAACATTCAGTACTTC	TRBJ2-4	NA	TRBV7-9	NA
CASATGGNQPQHF	TGTGCCAGTGCCACAGGGGGCAATCAGCCCCAGCATTTT	TRBJ1-5	TRBD1	TRBV12-3/TRBV12-4	NA
CSARGGTSNYGYTF	TGCAGTGCTAGAGGGGGGACATCAAACTATGGCTACACCTTC	TRBJ1-2	NA	TRBV20-1	NA
CASKEIRNSPLHF	TGTGCCAGCAAAGAGATACGGAATTCACCCCTCCACTTT	TRBJ1-6	NA	TRBV7-9	NA
CATSRSYTQGDYGYTF	TGTGCCACCAGCAGATCTTACACCCAAGGGGATTATGGCTACACCTTC	TRBJ1-2	NA	TRBV15	NA
CASRTIGGEKLFF	TGCGCCAGCAGGACCATCGGGGGTGAAAAACTGTTTTTT	TRBJ1-4	NA	TRBV4-1	few
CASSRTTSSEQYF	TGTGCCAGCAGCCGAACAACTAGCTCCGAGCAGTACTTC	TRBJ2-7	NA	TRBV2	NA
CAWSSGTGAAFF	TGTGCCTGGAGTTCCGGGACAGGGGCAGCTTTCTTT	TRBJ1-1	TRBD1	TRBV30	NA
CSASVGLESGANVLTF	TGCAGCGCATCGGTGGGGTTGGAGTCTGGGGCCAACGTCCTGACTTTC	TRBJ2-6	NA	TRBV29-1	few
CASSQVGGLAGVQYF	TGTGCCAGCAGCCAAGTCGGGGGACTAGCGGGGGTCCAGTACTTC	TRBJ2-5	TRBD2	TRBV3-1	few
CASSEATGLGYTF	TGTGCCAGCAGTGAAGCGACAGGACTTGGCTACACCTTC	TRBJ1-2	NA	TRBV6-1	NA
CASSFADSPLHF	TGCGCCAGCAGCTTCGCCGACTCACCCCTCCACTTT	TRBJ1-6	NA	TRBV5-1	NA
CAWSATSGREQFF	TGTGCCTGGAGTGCGACTAGCGGGCGGGAGCAGTTCTTC	TRBJ2-1	TRBD2	TRBV30	few
CASSLVQGVGHVETQYF	TGTGCCAGCAGCTTAGTACAGGGCGTCGGTCACGTGGAGACCCAGTACTTC	TRBJ2-5	NA	TRBV7-9	NA
CATARTSGSYEQYF	TGCGCCACCGCCAGGACTAGCGGATCCTACGAGCAGTACTTC	TRBJ2-7	TRBD2	TRBV5-1	NA